The rows below give T cell receptor beta chains drawn from one sample of a study of blood T cell repertoires in COVID-19. Repertoires were generated with immunoSEQ multiplex PCR, while TCRdb's copy carries only in-frame clones and drops some. The data contain about 160,000 clones, approximately 84% of them seen just once; the ten biggest clones take up about 0.95%. The sample comprised peripheral blood. The receptors originated from a man between 35 and 55 years old with acute or convalescent COVID-19. Both conserved end residues are part of each CDR3. D genes are given only for firm matches. The listing skips clone size in some rows; elsewhere it reads once, few, many or a size class.

D gene | clone size | J gene | V gene | CDR3 DNA | CDR3 protein
TRBD1 | . | TRBJ1-1 | TRBV5-5 | TGTGCCAGCAGCTTGGCAGGGGGTGGGTGGAACACTGAAGCTTTCTTT | CASSLAGGGWNTEAFF
. | few | TRBJ1-1 | TRBV6-1 | TGTGCCAGCAGTGAAGTGGCGAACACTGAAGCTTTCTTT | CASSEVANTEAFF
TRBD2 | . | TRBJ2-5 | TRBV5-1 | TGCGCCAGCAGCCTCGGGGGGCAAGAGACCCAGTACTTC | CASSLGGQETQYF
. | . | TRBJ2-1 | TRBV29-1 | TGCAGCGTTAAACAGCCCGGGCTCCGGGGTAATGAGCAGTTCTTC | CSVKQPGLRGNEQFF
. | . | TRBJ2-5 | TRBV2 | TGTGCCAGCAGTCCAAACATACGGGGGGAGACCCAGTACTTC | CASSPNIRGETQYF
. | . | TRBJ2-2 | TRBV6-5 | TGTGCCAGCAGGGGTTCGGGTGGAACCGGGGAGCTGTTTTTT | CASRGSGGTGELFF
. | . | TRBJ2-7 | TRBV6-5 | TGTGCCAGCGCGCGAGGGTTTACCTCCTACGAGCAGTACTTC | CASARGFTSYEQYF
TRBD2 | once | TRBJ2-2 | TRBV9 | TGTGCCAGCGGGGACTACAAGGGTGAGGTCGACACCGGGGAGCTGTTTTTT | CASGDYKGEVDTGELFF
. | . | TRBJ2-1 | TRBV25-1 | TGTGCCAGCAGTGAATCGGGGGAGCGCAATGAGCAGTTCTTC | CASSESGERNEQFF
. | few | TRBJ1-2 | TRBV7-2 | TGTGCCAGCAGCTTAGCGTCGTCTTATGGCTACACCTTC | CASSLASSYGYTF
TRBD2 | . | TRBJ2-3 | TRBV5-5 | TGTGCCAGCAGCCTGGGTGGACTAGCGGACACAGATACGCAGTATTTT | CASSLGGLADTDTQYF
. | . | TRBJ1-6 | TRBV5-1 | TGCGCCAGCAGACTCGGGACACCCCGAGATAATTCACCCCTCCACTTT | CASRLGTPRDNSPLHF
. | once | TRBJ1-2 | TRBV13 | TGTGCCAGCAGCTTTTTAAGGGGACTTCCTAGCTATGGCTACACCTTC | CASSFLRGLPSYGYTF
TRBD1 | . | TRBJ1-4 | TRBV4-1 | TGCGCCAGCAGCCGAGACAGGGATTATGATGAAAAACTGTTTTTT | CASSRDRDYDEKLFF
. | . | TRBJ1-1 | TRBV25-1 | TGTGCCAGCAGTGAATCGGTTGAAGCTTTCTTT | CASSESVEAFF
. | few | TRBJ2-7 | TRBV24-1 | TGTGCCACCAGTGACATGGTTAGCTCCTACGAGCAGTACTTC | CATSDMVSSYEQYF
. | . | TRBJ1-2 | TRBV10-2 | TGCGCCACCCGACCCGTGGTGGAGAATGGCTACACCTTC | CATRPVVENGYTF
TRBD2 | . | TRBJ2-7 | TRBV10-3 | TGTGCCATCACCAGCGGGGGCCCTACCTACGAGCAGTACTTC | CAITSGGPTYEQYF
. | . | TRBJ1-1 | TRBV10-1 | TGCGCCAGCAGCTTAACAGAGATGAACACTGAAGCTTTCTTT | CASSLTEMNTEAFF
. | . | TRBJ1-6 | TRBV9 | TGTGCCAGCAGCGCCGGGAGGTCGATACTAGATAATTCACCCCTCCACTTT | CASSAGRSILDNSPLHF
. | . | TRBJ2-3 | TRBV6-6 | TGTGCCAGCACGGGGGATACGCAGTATTTT | CASTGDTQYF
TRBD2 | . | TRBJ2-1 | TRBV24-1 | TGTGCCACCAGTGAAACTAGCGGGGGGGGTGTAAATGAGCAGTTCTTC | CATSETSGGGVNEQFF
. | . | TRBJ1-1 | TRBV20-1 | TGCAGTGCTAGTTTTTGGGAGCGGGGGAAAGCTTTCTTT | CSASFWERGKAFF
TRBD1 | . | TRBJ1-2 | TRBV28 | TGTGCCAGCAGTTTAGGACAGGGGGCGCGTGGCTACACCTTC | CASSLGQGARGYTF
. | . | TRBJ1-1 | TRBV11-2 | TGTGCCAGCAGCCTCGTGAGGGAAACTGAAGCTTTCTTT | CASSLVRETEAFF
TRBD1 | few | TRBJ2-7 | TRBV2 | TGTGCCAGCAGCGGCGGACAGGGGAGGCAGTACTTC | CASSGGQGRQYF
. | . | TRBJ1-5 | TRBV5-8 | TGTGCCAGCAGCTTGGCTGGGGCAGGGAATCAGCCCCAGCATTTT | CASSLAGAGNQPQHF
. | . | TRBJ1-2 | TRBV2 | TGTGCCAGCAGGGGGATCCCAGGGGTAGCTAACTATGGCTACACCTTC | CASRGIPGVANYGYTF
. | . | TRBJ2-3 | TRBV24-1 | TGTGCCACCAGTGATTCCCTTGGGGGGAAGGATACGCAGTATTTT | CATSDSLGGKDTQYF
. | . | TRBJ1-5 | TRBV28 | TGTGCCAGCAGGGGGTATGGGGGGGCTCGACAGCCCCAGCATTTT | CASRGYGGARQPQHF
. | . | TRBJ1-2 | TRBV27 | TGTGCCAGCAGTATGACAGCGTCTAACTATGGCTACACCTTC | CASSMTASNYGYTF
TRBD1 | . | TRBJ2-7 | TRBV2 | TGTGCCAGCACCGAAAGGACAGGGGCTGACGAGCAGTACTTC | CASTERTGADEQYF
TRBD1 | . | TRBJ1-1 | TRBV2 | TGTGCCAGCAGTTCACAGGGGACAACTGAAGCTTTCTTT | CASSSQGTTEAFF
. | . | TRBJ2-5 | TRBV5-4 | TGTGCCAGCAGCTTGGCTCCAACAGGGTACCAAGAGACCCAGTACTTC | CASSLAPTGYQETQYF
. | once | TRBJ1-1 | TRBV2 | TGTGCCAGCATAAACAGGGCTGGCACTGAAGCTTTCTTT | CASINRAGTEAFF
. | . | TRBJ1-2 | TRBV28 | TGTGCCAGCAGTCCCCCAGGTCGCGGCTACACCTTC | CASSPPGRGYTF
. | few | TRBJ2-2 | TRBV6-5 | TGTGCCAGCAGGGGGCTCGGGGGAGCCGGGGAGCTGTTTTTT | CASRGLGGAGELFF
. | once | TRBJ1-2 | TRBV6-1 | TGTGCCAGCAGTGAACCGAACAGGGTGGGAGGCTACACCTTC | CASSEPNRVGGYTF
TRBD1 | . | TRBJ1-6 | TRBV6-2/TRBV6-3 | TGTGCCAGCAGTGCCGACAGGGGGATTTCACCCCTCCACTTT | CASSADRGISPLHF
. | . | TRBJ2-3 | TRBV7-8 | TGTGCCAGCAGCTTACAAGCGCGGGGCACAGATACGCAGTATTTT | CASSLQARGTDTQYF
. | . | TRBJ1-5 | TRBV5-5 | TGTGCCAGCAGCTCTACGGGATCAAGTCAGCCCCAGCATTTT | CASSSTGSSQPQHF
TRBD1 | . | TRBJ1-1 | TRBV10-2 | TGCGCCAGCAGTGATATGGGACAGGGACAGAACACTGAAGCTTTCTTT | CASSDMGQGQNTEAFF
TRBD1 | . | TRBJ1-6 | TRBV6-1 | TGTGCCAGCAGTAAAGCCAGGACAGGGGCAGGGTCACCCCTCCACTTT | CASSKARTGAGSPLHF
TRBD1 | once | TRBJ1-3 | TRBV3-1/TRBV3-2 | TGTGCCAGCAGCCAAGGTCGACAGGGAGGTGGAAACACCATATATTTT | CASSQGRQGGGNTIYF
. | . | TRBJ1-5 | TRBV6-2/TRBV6-3 | TGTGCCAGCAGTTCCGATCGAGGAGAGCAGCAGCCCCAGCATTTT | CASSSDRGEQQPQHF
. | few | TRBJ1-2 | TRBV12-3/TRBV12-4 | TGTGCCAGCAGTTTCGACAGGAATAATGGCTACACCTTC | CASSFDRNNGYTF
TRBD2 | . | TRBJ2-5 | TRBV29-1 | TGCAGCGTTGAAGTTCCTAGCGGGGGGGCGAAGACCCAGTACTTC | CSVEVPSGGAKTQYF
. | few | TRBJ2-1 | TRBV29-1 | TGCAGCGTCCAACCCCGGGACATACGGTTCTTC | CSVQPRDIRFF
TRBD1 | . | TRBJ2-3 | TRBV24-1 | TGTGCCACCAGTGATTTTGATCGGACAGGGGCGGATACGCAGTATTTT | CATSDFDRTGADTQYF
TRBD1 | . | TRBJ2-7 | TRBV7-2 | TGTGCCAGCAGCCCAGAGGGGACAGTACCCTACGAGCAGTACTTC | CASSPEGTVPYEQYF
. | . | TRBJ1-2 | TRBV20-1 | TGCAGTGCTAGGGGAGGTCTTGGCTACACCTTC | CSARGGLGYTF
. | . | TRBJ2-1 | TRBV5-1 | TGCGCCAGCAGCGGGGGGACAGTGTCCGGATATGAGCAGTTCTTC | CASSGGTVSGYEQFF
. | once | TRBJ1-4 | TRBV9 | TGTGCCAGCAGCCCCCTCGCTAATAATGAAAAACTGTTTTTT | CASSPLANNEKLFF
TRBD2 | . | TRBJ2-1 | TRBV7-3 | TGTGCCAGCAGCTCGGTCGGCGGGGGCTACAATGAGCAGTTCTTC | CASSSVGGGYNEQFF
. | . | TRBJ1-6 | TRBV5-6 | TGTGCCAGCAGCCCAGCGGGGGCCAGCTCCTATAATTCACCCCTCCACTTT | CASSPAGASSYNSPLHF